This record covers a single T cell receptor (beta chain). This entry is derived from a study of CD8 T cells in Susac syndrome. Negative isolation was applied to CD8+ and CD4+ T cells, and FACS enrichment was applied to TEMRA cells. The length of the CDR3 is 15 residues. The V gene lost 6 bases and the J gene lost 7 bases, with 22 bases spanning the gap. Reverse transcription of about 0.45 to 1 ug RNA was carried out with random hexamers. Each CDR3 protein gets one entry after TCRdb re-called the immunoSEQ multiplex PCR reads with MiXCR. The sample has about 430,000 distinct CDR3 sequences, around 85% seen once.

The clonotype comes from a human donor with multiple sclerosis. The sequenced sample was CD8+ T cells from PBMCs. The chain employs TRBV12-3 or TRBV12-4 and TRBJ2-7, with D tentatively TRBD1 or TRBD2 (5 bases each). The CDR3 region has the DNA TGTGCCAGCAGCGATCTGAATTCCGGGACGGCGGAGCAGTACTTC. This encodes CASSDLNSGTAEQYF.